This T cell receptor (beta chain) emerged from a study of T cells after yellow fever vaccination. One entry per CDR3 protein results from TCRdb running MiXCR on the 5' RACE reads. The sample consists of 300,000 to 350,000 distinct CDR3 sequences, approximately 3.9% of them appearing once. The CDR3 runs 13 residues. With 6 bases clipped from V and 5 bases from J, the junction kept 4 bases outside the gene matches. CDR1 and CDR2 (germline): SGHDT, YYEEEE. The genes are TRBV5-6 and TRBJ1-2, with 10 bases identical to TRBD1. The sequencing here drew on PBMCs, taken 5 days after the yellow fever booster vaccination. This TCR was recovered from a man between 18 and 29 years old who received the YFV17D yellow fever vaccine. The CDR3 is CASIRQGAYGYTF. CDR3 bases: TGTGCCAGCATCCGACAGGGGGCTTATGGCTACACCTTC.